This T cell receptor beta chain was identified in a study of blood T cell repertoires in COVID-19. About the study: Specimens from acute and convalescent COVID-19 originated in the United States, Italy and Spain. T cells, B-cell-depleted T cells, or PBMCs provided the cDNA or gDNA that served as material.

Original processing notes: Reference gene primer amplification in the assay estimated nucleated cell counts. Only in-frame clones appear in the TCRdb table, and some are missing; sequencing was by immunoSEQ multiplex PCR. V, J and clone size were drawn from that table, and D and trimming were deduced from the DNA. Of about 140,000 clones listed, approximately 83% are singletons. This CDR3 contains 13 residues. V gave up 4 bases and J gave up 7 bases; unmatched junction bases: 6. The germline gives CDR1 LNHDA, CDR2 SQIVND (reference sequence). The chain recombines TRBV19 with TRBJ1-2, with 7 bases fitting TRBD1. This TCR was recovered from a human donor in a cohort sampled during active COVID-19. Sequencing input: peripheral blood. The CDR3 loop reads CASSTRQGSGYTF. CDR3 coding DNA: TGTGCCAGTAGTACCCGACAGGGAAGTGGCTACACCTTC.